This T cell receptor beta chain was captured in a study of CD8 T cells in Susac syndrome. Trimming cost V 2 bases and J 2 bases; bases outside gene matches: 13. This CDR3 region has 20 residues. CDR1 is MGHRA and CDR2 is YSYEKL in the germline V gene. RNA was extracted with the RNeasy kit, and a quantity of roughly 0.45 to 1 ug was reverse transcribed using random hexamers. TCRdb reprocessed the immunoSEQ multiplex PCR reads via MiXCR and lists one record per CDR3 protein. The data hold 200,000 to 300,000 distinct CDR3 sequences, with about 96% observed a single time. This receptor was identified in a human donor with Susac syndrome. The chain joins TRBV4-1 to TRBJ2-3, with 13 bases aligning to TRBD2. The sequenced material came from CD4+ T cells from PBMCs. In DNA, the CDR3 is TGCGCCAGCAGCCAAAGAGTCGGGACTAGCGGGACCCCTCCCACAGATACGCAGTATTTT. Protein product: CASSQRVGTSGTPPTDTQYF.